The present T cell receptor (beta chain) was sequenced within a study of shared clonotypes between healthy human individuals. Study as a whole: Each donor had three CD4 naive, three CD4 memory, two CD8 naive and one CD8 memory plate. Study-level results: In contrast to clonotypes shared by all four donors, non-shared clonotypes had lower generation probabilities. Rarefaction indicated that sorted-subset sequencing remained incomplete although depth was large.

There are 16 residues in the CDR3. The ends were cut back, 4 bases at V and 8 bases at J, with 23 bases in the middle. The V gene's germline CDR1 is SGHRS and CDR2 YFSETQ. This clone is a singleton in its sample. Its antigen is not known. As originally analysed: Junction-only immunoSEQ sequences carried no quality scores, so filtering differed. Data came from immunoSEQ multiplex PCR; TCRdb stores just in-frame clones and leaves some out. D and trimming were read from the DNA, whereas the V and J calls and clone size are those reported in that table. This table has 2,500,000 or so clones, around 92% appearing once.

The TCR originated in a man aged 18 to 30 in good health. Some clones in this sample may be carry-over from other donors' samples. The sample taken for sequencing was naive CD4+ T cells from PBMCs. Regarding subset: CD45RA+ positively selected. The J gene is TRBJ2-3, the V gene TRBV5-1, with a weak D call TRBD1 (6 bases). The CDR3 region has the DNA TGCGCCAGCAGCCCGGGAACAGGGACGAGGCGTGTTACGCAGTATTTT. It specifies CASSPGTGTRRVTQYF.